This is a list of T cell receptor beta chains from one sample in a study of blood T cell repertoires in COVID-19. Assay: immunoSEQ multiplex PCR; the TCRdb copy retains only in-frame clones and omits some. The data contain under 250,000 clones, 82% of them seen just once; the ten biggest clones take up 3% to 4.5%. Sequenced: peripheral blood. The receptors here all came from a woman older than 75 with acute or convalescent COVID-19. CDR3s include the opening cysteine and the closing phenylalanine or tryptophan. Each record gives: CDR3 DNA, CDR3 protein, clone size, CDR3 length, V gene, J gene, D gene. The D gene is left open where the match is weak. Clone size, where shown, is once, few, many, or a class for clones that have expanded.

TGTGCCAGCAGCCCGACTCCCCAGAGCACAGATACGCAGTATTTT	CASSPTPQSTDTQYF	.	15	TRBV3-1/TRBV3-2	TRBJ2-3	.
TGTGCCAGCAGGGAACAGGGGATCCCTACTTATGGCTACACCTTC	CASREQGIPTYGYTF	.	15	TRBV6-4	TRBJ1-2	TRBD1
TGCGCCAGCAGCTCAGCCGGGACAGGGGGATCCTCTGGAAACACCATATATTTT	CASSSAGTGGSSGNTIYF	.	18	TRBV5-1	TRBJ1-3	TRBD1
TGTGCCAGCAGCCCCACTGACGGACTCTCTGGAAACACCATATATTTT	CASSPTDGLSGNTIYF	.	16	TRBV7-8	TRBJ1-3	.
TGTGCCAGCAGTTATTCCAGCCTGACTAACACTGAAGCTTTCTTT	CASSYSSLTNTEAFF	.	15	TRBV6-2/TRBV6-3	TRBJ1-1	.
TGTGCCAGCAGTTTATCCAGGGCTGAGTCTAGGAATTCACCCCTCCACTTT	CASSLSRAESRNSPLHF	.	17	TRBV27	TRBJ1-6	.
TGTGCCAGCAGCCGAGCAGGCTCTGGAAACACCATATATTTT	CASSRAGSGNTIYF	.	14	TRBV7-9	TRBJ1-3	.
TGTGCCAGCAGATTGGGGGGGAAACTGTTTTTT	CASRLGGKLFF	once	11	TRBV3-1/TRBV3-2	TRBJ1-4	.
TGTGCCAGCAGCCAAGCACAGGGTCATCAGCCCCAGCATTTT	CASSQAQGHQPQHF	.	14	TRBV3-1/TRBV3-2	TRBJ1-5	.
TGTGCCAGCAGAGGGACAGGGAGTGGAGCTTTCTTT	CASRGTGSGAFF	.	12	TRBV25-1	TRBJ1-1	TRBD1
TGTGCCAGCAGCCCAGGGGGGTTTGAGACCCAGTACTTC	CASSPGGFETQYF	once	13	TRBV7-2	TRBJ2-5	.
TGTGCCAGCAGGGAGCTGGCGGGCAATCAGCCCCAGCATTTT	CASRELAGNQPQHF	.	14	TRBV6-5	TRBJ1-5	.
TGTGCCAGCAGCCCCCTGGGGGTAGCGGGGGGCCAAGAGACCCAGTACTTC	CASSPLGVAGGQETQYF	.	17	TRBV4-2	TRBJ2-5	TRBD2
TGTGCCAGCAGGGGAACAGGGGAGGCTTCACCCCTCCACTTT	CASRGTGEASPLHF	.	14	TRBV7-9	TRBJ1-6	TRBD1
TGTGCCAGCAGTTACGACAGGGCAAATTCACCCCTCCACTTT	CASSYDRANSPLHF	.	14	TRBV6-2/TRBV6-3	TRBJ1-6	TRBD1
TGTGCCAGCAGCCGCGAGGGACTAGCGGATAACACCGGGGAGCTGTTTTTT	CASSREGLADNTGELFF	.	17	TRBV4-2	TRBJ2-2	TRBD2